This is a list of T cell receptor beta chains from one sample in a study of beta chain features in type 1 diabetes. TCRdb's table, derived via immunoSEQ multiplex PCR, lists solely in-frame clones and lacks some. The data show roughly 260,000 clones, with roughly 21% seen just once and less than 0.03% held by the top ten. Sequencing was carried out using naive CD4+ T cells from blood. The receptors stem from a woman in her forties with type 1 diabetes. The CDR3 runs from the conserved cysteine through the conserved F or W. Fields, in order: clone size, D gene, V gene, J gene, CDR3 protein, CDR3 DNA. The D gene is left open where the match is weak. Clone size is not always given. Where it is, it says once, few, many or a class for expanded clones.

few,NA,TRBV30,TRBJ2-5,CAWSVRYLSQYF,TGTGCCTGGAGTGTACGGTACCTTTCCCAGTACTTC
few,NA,TRBV6-6,TRBJ2-5,CASSYLGSEGETQYF,TGTGCCAGCAGTTACTTGGGCTCCGAGGGAGAGACCCAGTACTTC
NA,NA,TRBV28,TRBJ1-4,CASSLAPPNEKLFF,TGTGCCAGCAGTTTGGCTCCCCCGAATGAAAAACTGTTTTTT
NA,NA,TRBV2,TRBJ2-5,CASRRDPGETQYF,TGTGCCAGCAGGAGAGATCCGGGAGAGACCCAGTACTTC
few,TRBD1,TRBV6-4,TRBJ1-2,CASSPTGNHYGYTF,TGTGCCAGCAGTCCGACAGGGAACCACTATGGCTACACCTTC
NA,TRBD1,TRBV4-3,TRBJ1-6,CASSQERQGPNSPLHF,TGCGCCAGCAGCCAAGAAAGACAGGGGCCCAATTCACCCCTCCACTTT
NA,NA,TRBV7-2,TRBJ2-7,CASLGPLEYEQYF,TGTGCCAGCCTTGGTCCACTAGAATACGAGCAGTACTTC
NA,NA,TRBV4-1,TRBJ2-2,CASSQVAVGGELFF,TGCGCCAGCAGCCAAGTAGCCGTCGGCGGGGAGCTGTTTTTT
NA,TRBD2,TRBV7-2,TRBJ2-5,CASSPQPAGGMGTQYF,TGTGCCAGCAGCCCTCAACCAGCGGGGGGGATGGGGACCCAGTACTTC
few,TRBD1,TRBV2,TRBJ2-7,CASTKGQGPYEQYF,TGTGCCAGCACCAAGGGACAGGGTCCCTACGAGCAGTACTTC
NA,NA,TRBV29-1,TRBJ2-1,CSVPRTASYNEQFF,TGCAGCGTTCCCCGGACTGCCTCCTACAATGAGCAGTTCTTC
few,TRBD1,TRBV6-1,TRBJ2-2,CASSPGDRETGELFF,TGTGCCAGCAGTCCCGGCGACAGGGAGACCGGGGAGCTGTTTTTT
NA,NA,TRBV15,TRBJ1-5,CATSTPNQPQHF,TGTGCCACCAGCACTCCGAATCAGCCCCAGCATTTT
few,TRBD1,TRBV30,TRBJ1-2,CAWDRDGYTF,TGTGCCTGGGACAGGGATGGCTACACCTTC
few,NA,TRBV9,TRBJ2-7,CASSRTGVSYEQYF,TGTGCCAGCAGCCGAACCGGGGTATCCTACGAGCAGTACTTC
NA,NA,TRBV28,TRBJ2-5,CASSVAGGQETQYF,TGTGCCAGCAGCGTCGCGGGCGGCCAAGAGACCCAGTACTTC
few,TRBD2,TRBV7-9,TRBJ2-5,CASTPGTSGATATQYF,TGTGCCAGCACCCCGGGGACTAGCGGGGCCACCGCGACCCAGTACTTC
NA,TRBD2,TRBV5-1,TRBJ2-3,CASSLGTSGATDTQYF,TGCGCCAGCAGCTTGGGGACTAGCGGGGCGACAGATACGCAGTATTTT
NA,NA,TRBV28,TRBJ2-7,CASHTSPTGSEQYF,TGTGCCAGCCACACCTCCCCTACGGGGAGCGAGCAGTACTTC
NA,NA,TRBV4-1,TRBJ2-3,CASSHTRIAADTQYF,TGCGCCAGCAGCCATACTAGGATCGCCGCAGATACGCAGTATTTT
NA,NA,TRBV27,TRBJ1-3,CASSSLVPSSGNTIYF,TGTGCCAGCAGCTCCCTCGTCCCGAGCTCTGGAAACACCATATATTTT
few,TRBD1,TRBV19,TRBJ2-6,CASPGTGGFGANVLTF,TGTGCCAGTCCCGGGACAGGGGGTTTTGGGGCCAACGTCCTGACTTTC
few,NA,TRBV7-2,TRBJ1-5,CASSPNRDQPQHF,TGTGCCAGCAGCCCCAATAGAGATCAGCCCCAGCATTTT
NA,NA,TRBV7-3,TRBJ2-1,CASSFRASSSYNEQFF,TGTGCCAGCAGCTTTAGGGCTAGCAGCTCCTACAATGAGCAGTTCTTC
few,NA,TRBV2,TRBJ2-5,CASSRKDSSQYF,TGTGCCAGCAGTCGGAAAGACAGTTCCCAGTACTTC
NA,TRBD2,TRBV7-2,TRBJ2-3,CASSPPGRTQYF,TGTGCCAGCAGCCCGCCCGGGAGGACGCAGTATTTT
few,TRBD2,TRBV25-1,TRBJ2-1,CASSEARTSGRNEQFF,TGTGCCAGCAGTGAAGCAAGGACTAGCGGGAGGAATGAGCAGTTCTTC
NA,TRBD1,TRBV9,TRBJ2-2,CASSVGQVNTGELFF,TGTGCCAGCAGCGTGGGACAGGTGAACACCGGGGAGCTGTTTTTT
NA,TRBD2,TRBV30,TRBJ2-1,CAWSLTSGSRNEQFF,TGTGCCTGGAGCCTGACTAGCGGGAGTCGTAATGAGCAGTTCTTC
NA,TRBD1,TRBV29-1,TRBJ2-2,CSAWTGQQTGELFF,TGCAGCGCCTGGACAGGACAACAGACCGGGGAGCTGTTTTTT
few,TRBD2,TRBV13,TRBJ2-3,CASSSGSSGRTDTQYF,TGTGCCAGCAGCTCCGGGAGTAGCGGGAGGACAGATACGCAGTATTTT
NA,NA,TRBV7-9,TRBJ1-1,CASSSRGTEAFF,TGTGCCAGCAGCTCCAGGGGCACTGAAGCTTTCTTT
NA,NA,TRBV6-6,TRBJ1-2,CASSYSGRVDGYTF,TGTGCCAGCAGTTACTCGGGCAGGGTGGATGGCTACACCTTC
NA,NA,TRBV5-4,TRBJ2-7,CASSLGAQGITYEQYF,TGTGCCAGCAGCTTGGGAGCGCAGGGGATTACCTACGAGCAGTACTTC
NA,NA,TRBV18,TRBJ1-5,CASSPQGMGNNQPQHF,TGTGCCAGCTCACCTCAGGGGATGGGGAACAATCAGCCCCAGCATTTT
few,TRBD2,TRBV4-2,TRBJ2-3,CASSQSPVAGGPDTQYF,TGTGCCAGCAGCCAGTCCCCCGTAGCGGGGGGGCCAGATACGCAGTATTTT
NA,NA,TRBV7-9,TRBJ1-5,CASSLDPPGPQHF,TGTGCCAGCAGCTTAGACCCTCCCGGGCCCCAGCATTTT
NA,TRBD2,TRBV6-5,TRBJ2-6,CASSYGGVGANVLTF,TGTGCCAGCAGTTACGGGGGGGTTGGGGCCAACGTCCTGACTTTC
NA,TRBD1,TRBV5-4,TRBJ2-1,CASSLGTGDNEQFF,TGTGCCAGCAGCCTCGGGACAGGGGACAATGAGCAGTTCTTC
NA,TRBD1,TRBV28,TRBJ2-5,CASKTGEETQYF,TGTGCCAGCAAGACAGGGGAAGAGACCCAGTACTTC
NA,TRBD1,TRBV28,TRBJ2-7,CASSPGQGDWEQYF,TGTGCCAGCAGTCCGGGACAGGGGGATTGGGAGCAGTACTTC
few,NA,TRBV18,TRBJ2-5,CASSPQGRAETQYF,TGTGCCAGCTCACCTCAGGGGCGAGCGGAGACCCAGTACTTC
few,NA,TRBV7-2,TRBJ2-5,CASSPDRRGETQYF,TGTGCCAGCAGCCCGGACAGGAGGGGAGAGACCCAGTACTTC